This T cell receptor beta chain was recorded in a study of cytomegalovirus exposure and HLA in healthy donors. On the study more broadly: Earlier, some 200 million T cells were analyzed, and 117 million unique TCR beta sequences were found among them.

The PCR used 60 Vbeta and 13 Jbeta primers. Profiled with immunoSEQ multiplex PCR; TCRdb holds only in-frame clones, not every one. The repertoire holds approximately 110,000 clones, with 65% to 80% as singletons. Note on this clone: Its cognate antigen is unknown.

The CDR3 runs 14 residues. Germline V CDR1 and CDR2: MDHEN, SYDVKM. The junction had 9 bases not matched to a gene; V was cut back by 5 bases and J by 8 bases. Study-level results: Later analysis demonstrated an association between a missense DCLRE1C variant and TCR beta V- and J-gene trimming. According to an earlier analysis, most TCR beta V segments yielded productive rearrangements about 87% or about 30% of the time. Later on, an analysis showed TCR association rates differing by HLA locus, with DRB1 the most and HLA-C the fewest.

This sequence joins TRBV28 and TRBJ1-2, with 9 bases identical to TRBD1. Input material: PBMCs. This sequence originates from a woman aged 40-49 years in good health and CMV-seropositive. The DNA of the CDR3 is TGTGCCAGCAGTCTCCGGGACAGGGCAGGAGGCTACACCTTC. Translated: CASSLRDRAGGYTF.